This TCR beta chain appears in the sequencing data of a study of CD8+CD57+ T cells in acquired aplastic anemia listed by TCRdb under 2018. Study-level background: Extracted DNA from sorted CD4+ and CD8+ cells averaged around 3.2 ug, ranging from roughly 0.17 to 27.4 ug. CD8+CD57+ expansion was defined as frequency above the mean frequency observed in healthy subjects. What the work shows at the level of the full study, not this receptor alone: Although twenty-nine CD8+ CDR3 sequences were shared by patients and controls, these sequences appeared highly expressed in patients and within the immunodominant clones of patients. Between patients and healthy controls, no significant difference in CD8+ Simpson's diversity was found (P=0.060).

Clipping removes 3 bases from V and 4 bases from J, with 6 as the unmatched junction base count. From the cysteine up to the phenylalanine, the CDR3 has a length of 16 residues. CDR3 DNA is the only sequence kept; it has 48 bases, read in frame from the first base. CDR1 and CDR2 are drawn from the germline V gene: ENHRY, SYGVKD. The patients picked for sequencing were ones in whom flow cytometry had shown an expansion of CD8+CD57+ cells. Severe acquired aplastic anemia was diagnosed in all patients according to International Study of Aplastic Anemia and Agranulocytosis and Camitta criteria. At the time blood was sampled, none of the patients had received any therapy. The study deep-sequenced TCR repertoires of sorted CD4+ and CD8+ blood T cells from severe aplastic anemia patients and healthy subjects. Patients were enrolled under clinicaltrials.gov protocols 00001620, 01623167, 00001397, 00071045, 00081523 and 00961064 in the USA. Ficoll-Paque density gradient centrifugation was used to isolate peripheral blood mononuclear cells. CD4+ and CD8+ T cells were sorted by FACS or magnetic beads before DNA extraction.

Genomic DNA was used as template for profiling of TCR beta VDJ combinations and CDR3 sequences. An Illumina HiSeq 2000 was the platform used for TCR repertoire sequencing. The authors' analysis ran thus. TRBV/TRBJ rearrangement plots, CDR3 size and DJ length profiles, and Simpson's diversity index were used to assess repertoires. The most abundant DNA sequence in the deep sequencing data was defined as the immunodominant clone. CDR3 amino acid sequences were checked for sharing between subjects and were compared against published repertoires and the VDJdb database. TCRdb redid the processing of the public reads, applying fastp at Q25 and MiXCR, and retained in-frame beta chains. A single entry per CDR3 protein holds the most common genes and DNA from its merged rows. The V and J calls come from TCRdb's annotation, not from the publication. Recorded for this sample are 100,000 to 150,000 distinct CDR3 sequences; less than 50% of them occurred a single time. More than 2.5% of the sample lies in the top ten.

In the case of this clonotype: Its specific antigen is unknown. No much larger clonotype is one base removed from it; base qualities were not supplied.

The chain links TRBV10-3 with TRBJ2-3; 11 central nucleotides agree with TRBD2. This TCR was recovered from a human donor with aplastic anemia. Source material: sorted CD4+, CD8+, or CD8+CD57+ T cells (not recorded which) from PBMCs. The CDR3 amino acid sequence is: CAISDQSSGGPDTQYF. The DNA sequence reads TGTGCCATCAGTGATCAGTCTAGCGGGGGGCCAGATACGCAGTATTTT.